Shown below are 19 T cell receptor beta chains from a single sample sequenced in a study of CD8 T cells in Susac syndrome. An input of about 0.5 to 1 ug of RNA was subjected to reverse transcription using random hexamers. TCRdb used MiXCR to reprocess the immunoSEQ multiplex PCR reads, holding one entry per CDR3 protein. The table includes fewer than 150,000 distinct CDR3 sequences, nearly 95% detected once. Sequencing was done on a sample of CD8+ T cells from PBMCs. These receptors were taken from a human donor in good health.

This chain uses TRBV24-1 with TRBJ1-5; possible D gene TRBD1, 6 bases. Germline CDR1 KGHDR, CDR2 SFDVKD. This CDR3 has 14 residues. V was clipped by 2 bases and J by 4 bases, with 8 bases between them. CDR3 loop: CATSDYQGNQPQHF. DNA of the CDR3: TGTGCCACCAGTGATTACCAGGGGAATCAGCCCCAGCATTTT.

The V gene is TRBV20-1, the J gene TRBJ2-2; maybe TRBD2 (5 bases). The germline CDR1 and CDR2 sequences are DFQATT and SNEGSKA (reference sequence). CDR3 length equals 14 residues. V was pared by 6 bases and J by 8 bases, with 19 bases between. The CDR3 nucleotides read TGCAGTGCCCCCGGACTTGAATCGGGGGGGGAGCTGTTTTTT. This encodes CSAPGLESGGELFF.

V is TRBV25-1 and J is TRBJ2-7; 9 positions match TRBD2. CDR3 length equals 15 residues. Germline trimming cut 3 bases from V and 0 bases from J; bases unmatched to any gene: 3. Germline lookup yields CDR1 MGHDK and CDR2 SYGVNS. The CDR3 loop is CASSEGGRASYEQYF. The CDR3 DNA reads TGTGCCAGCAGTGAGGGCGGGAGGGCCTCCTACGAGCAGTACTTC.

This chain links TRBV13 with TRBJ2-7; D is ambiguous. The V gene lost 4 bases and the J gene lost 6 bases, with 13 bases spanning the gap. The CDR3 is made up of 13 amino acids. Per germline, CDR1 PRHDT and CDR2 FYEKMQ (reference sequence). CDR3 loop: CASSSSESSEQYF. CDR3 nucleotides: TGTGCCAGCAGCTCCAGCGAGAGCTCCGAGCAGTACTTC.

This clonotype was recorded once. The chain is built from TRBV20-1 and TRBJ2-7; D is perhaps TRBD1 (5 bases). Germline-derived CDR1 and CDR2 are DFQATT and SNEGSKA (reference sequence). The V end lost 1 base, the J end lost 4 bases, and 17 bases lay between the germline ends. The CDR3 spans 15 residues. CDR3 sequence (DNA): TGCAGTGCTAGAGCCCCAGGGCATCCGTTTTACGAGCAGTACTTC. This encodes CSARAPGHPFYEQYF.

The chain combines TRBV20-1 with TRBJ2-5, with D possibly being TRBD1 (6 bases). The V gene's germline CDR1 is DFQATT and CDR2 SNEGSKA (reference sequence). Trimming removed 6 bases from V and 4 bases from J, with 15 bases in between. CDR3 length: 13 residues. DNA for the CDR3: TGCAGTGCAAAAGAGGGGGAATCAGAGACCCAGTACTTC. Residues: CSAKEGESETQYF.

The chain uses TRBV11-2 and TRBJ2-1; 13 bases match TRBD2. Germline lookup yields CDR1 SGHAT and CDR2 FQNNGV. The V gene end was trimmed by 8 bases and the J gene end by 7 bases; junction bases not matched to a gene: 8. The CDR3 extends over 15 amino acids. The CDR3 nucleotides read TGTGCCAGCGGACTAGCGGGAGTCCTAGGGAATGAGCAGTTCTTC. It is translated as CASGLAGVLGNEQFF.

The J gene is TRBJ1-1, the V gene TRBV7-2; D not certain. V gave up 1 base and J gave up 5 bases, with 11 bases separating them. Germline CDR1 is SGHTA and CDR2 is FQGNSA. The CDR3 contains 14 residues. The CDR3 region is CASSLDISGTEAFF. CDR3 coding DNA: TGTGCCAGCAGCTTAGATATCTCGGGAACTGAAGCTTTCTTT.

The V gene is TRBV7-9, the J gene TRBJ2-2, with 8 bases that match TRBD1. The trim removed 5 bases at V and 5 bases at J, leaving 4 bases unmatched. This CDR3 region has 14 residues. CDR1 is SEHNR and CDR2 is FQNEAQ in the germline V gene (reference sequence). The CDR3 coding sequence is TGTGCCAGCAGCCCCCGGACAGGGACCGGGGAGCTGTTTTTT. This encodes CASSPRTGTGELFF. The variable domain in full, completed from reference TRBV7-9 and TRBJ2-2, reads DTGVSQNPRHKITKRGQNVTFRCDPISEHNRLYWYRQTLGQGPEFLTYFQNEAQLEKSRLLSDRFSAERPKGSFSTLEIQRTEQGDSAMYLCASSPRTGTGELFFGEGSRLTVL.

In nucleotides, the CDR3 is TGTGCCAGCAGCCCAGTCCCAGGGTACGAGCAGTACTTC. This codes for CASSPVPGYEQYF. The chain joins TRBV27 to TRBJ2-7, with D perhaps matching TRBD1 (5 bases). Trimming took off 6 bases at V and 4 bases at J, with 13 bases between the two ends. The CDR3 is made up of 13 amino acids. Looked up from germline, CDR1 is MNHEY and CDR2 is SMNVEV (reference sequence).

This clonotype was recorded only once. This chain joins TRBV7-9 and TRBJ2-1; 7 nucleotides align to TRBD2. The length of the CDR3 is 15 residues. V gave up 5 bases and J gave up 8 bases; unmatched junction bases: 12. Looked up from germline, CDR1 is SEHNR and CDR2 is FQNEAQ (reference sequence). This CDR3 reads CASSPMTSLRDEQFF. The CDR3 nucleotides read TGTGCCAGCAGCCCGATGACTAGCTTAAGGGATGAGCAGTTCTTC.

V is TRBV28 and J is TRBJ2-3; D ambiguous. Trimming left V 2 bases short and J 0 bases short, with 6 bases between. Germline assignment: CDR1 MDHEN and CDR2 SYDVKM. The CDR3 runs 14 residues. The CDR3 loop is CASSLVTSTDTQYF. CDR3 sequence (DNA): TGTGCCAGCAGTTTAGTCACTAGCACAGATACGCAGTATTTT.

This clonotype was counted only a few times. The chain carries TRBV20-1 and TRBJ1-1; 7 bases align to TRBD1. This CDR3 contains 11 residues. From germline, CDR1 is DFQATT and CDR2 SNEGSKA (reference sequence). V was pared by 5 bases and J by 5 bases, with 2 bases of the junction left unmatched. The CDR3 DNA sequence: TGCAGTGCTTCAGGGGGAACTGAAGCTTTCTTT. Translation gives CSASGGTEAFF.

The chain employs TRBV15 and TRBJ2-6, with D possibly TRBD1 on 6 matching bases. Per the germline V gene, CDR1 is LNHNV and CDR2 is YYDKDF (reference sequence). V was shortened by 1 base and J by 0 bases, with 10 bases between the two germline ends. The CDR3 has 17 amino acids. Written as DNA, the CDR3 is TGTGCCACCAGCAGAGTTCCAGGGGCCTCTGGGGCCAACGTCCTGACTTTC. Translated: CATSRVPGASGANVLTF.

The chain carries TRBV9 and TRBJ2-1; 8 bases agree with TRBD2. With 6 bases clipped from V and 6 bases from J, the junction kept 8 bases outside the gene matches. This CDR3 is built from 14 residues. The germline gives CDR1 SGDLS, CDR2 YYNGEE. In DNA, the CDR3 is TGTGCCAGCAACCCGAGCGGGAGAAGCAATGAGCAGTTCTTC. The encoded protein is CASNPSGRSNEQFF.

The chain couples TRBV7-8 to TRBJ2-7, with unresolved D. The CDR3 covers 15 residues. Germline V gene lookup returns CDR1 SGHVS and CDR2 FQNEAQ. Trimming took off 2 bases at V and 0 bases at J, with 11 bases between the two ends. CDR3 protein: CASSLRGTPSYEQYF. Written as DNA, the CDR3 is TGTGCCAGCAGCTTACGAGGAACCCCCTCCTACGAGCAGTACTTC.

The V call is TRBV3-1, the J call TRBJ1-1; no definite D call. V lost 0 bases and J 6 bases, leaving 8 bases between the germline ends. In germline, CDR1 is LGHDT, CDR2 YNNKEL (reference sequence). CDR3 length: 13 amino acids. The CDR3 spells CASSQDLNAEAFF. The CDR3 coding sequence is TGTGCCAGCAGCCAAGATTTAAATGCTGAAGCTTTCTTT.

The J gene is TRBJ2-3, the V gene TRBV7-9; no firm D call. In germline, CDR1 is SEHNR, CDR2 FQNEAQ (reference sequence). The V end was cut by 4 bases, the J end by 2 bases, with 7 bases between. There are 13 residues in the CDR3. For the CDR3, the DNA is TGTGCCAGCAGCTCCCCTCTCACAGATACGCAGTATTTT. It specifies CASSSPLTDTQYF.

V is TRBV12-3 or TRBV12-4 and J is TRBJ2-7, with 7 positions matching TRBD1. The CDR3 runs to 12 residues. V gave up 7 bases and J gave up 3 bases; unmatched junction bases: 3. CDR3 nucleotide sequence: TGTGCCAGCACCTCAGGGGGCTACGAGCAGTACTTC. Its translation: CASTSGGYEQYF.